Shown below are 11 T cell receptor beta chains from a single sample sequenced in a study of shared clonotypes between healthy human individuals. Profiling relied on immunoSEQ multiplex PCR, and the TCRdb table lists in-frame clones only, not all of them. The sample has over 850,000 clones; about four fifths are singletons. The sequenced material came from memory CD4+ T cells from PBMCs. The subset: CD45RA-negative fraction. The receptor set was obtained from a man between 18 and 29 years old in good health. Some clones in this sample may be carry-over from other donors' samples.

The chain links TRBV5-4 to TRBJ2-3; 10 nucleotides match TRBD2. Germline V CDR1 and CDR2: SGHNT, YYREEE (reference sequence). The V segment lost 3 bases and the J segment 1 base; nucleotides outside the gene matches: 8. The CDR3 sequence is 17 residues long. For the CDR3, the DNA is TGTGCCAGCAGCTCTTACGCCGGGACTAGCGGCACAGATACGCAGTATTTT. Protein product: CASSSYAGTSGTDTQYF.

This clone was observed once. The rearrangement links TRBV2 to TRBJ2-2; 7 bases agree with TRBD1. This CDR3 comprises 14 residues. CDR1 is SNHLY and CDR2 is FYNNEI in the germline V gene. J gave up 7 bases and V 4 bases, and 6 bases lay outside the gene matches. CDR3 residues: CASSAGQLIGELFF. The CDR3 region has the DNA TGTGCCAGCAGTGCGGGACAGTTAATCGGGGAGCTGTTTTTT.

The chain's CDR3 is CASSQVSDSYEQYF. CDR3 DNA: TGTGCCAGCAGCCAAGTTTCCGACTCCTACGAGCAGTACTTC. V and J are TRBV4-2 and TRBJ2-7; D gene unclear. CDR1 LGHNA and CDR2 YNFKEQ come from the germline V gene. V was shortened by 1 base and J by 0 bases, with 7 bases between the two germline ends. The CDR3 has 14 residues.

This clone appeared once. J is TRBJ1-2 and V is TRBV29-1; D might be TRBD1 (6 bases). CDR1 is SQVTM, CDR2 ANQGSEA, per germline. This CDR3 is 14 amino acids long. The V and J ends lost 3 bases and 7 bases respectively, with 18 bases between them. The CDR3 DNA reads as TGCAGCGTTGATCCGGAGGGGGGGACCTCTGGCTACACCTTC. Its translation is CSVDPEGGTSGYTF.

The rearrangement uses TRBV27 and TRBJ2-7, with D possibly TRBD2 on 5 matching bases. V lost 6 bases, J lost 3 bases, and 27 bases lay in between. This CDR3 is 18 amino acids long. Germline V gene lookup returns CDR1 MNHEY and CDR2 SMNVEV (reference sequence). The CDR3 region is CASSDRPSNLALHYEQYF. For the CDR3, the DNA is TGTGCCAGCAGCGATAGACCAAGTAACCTAGCCCTACACTACGAGCAGTACTTC.

This clone was recorded only once. V and J are TRBV5-1 and TRBJ2-3; TRBD2 agrees at 8 bases. Losses at the gene ends were 4 bases for V and 2 bases for J; bases not matched to a gene: 3. Germline assignment: CDR1 SGHRS and CDR2 YFSETQ. The CDR3 has 14 residues. CDR3 in amino acids: CASSIAGITDTQYF. CDR3 nucleotide sequence: TGCGCCAGCAGCATAGCGGGAATCACAGATACGCAGTATTTT.

This clone was counted only a few times. The V gene is TRBV28, the J gene TRBJ1-2, with 8 bases identical to TRBD1. Unmatched junction bases numbered 10, after V lost 3 bases and J lost 7 bases. The CDR3 loop spans 15 amino acids. Germline lookup yields CDR1 MDHEN and CDR2 SYDVKM. CDR3 in DNA: TGTGCCAGCAGTTTCCTAAGACAGGGGAGATTTGGCTACACCTTC. Its protein product is CASSFLRQGRFGYTF.

This CDR3 reads CAINPQGAGDEQYF. In DNA, the CDR3 is TGTGCCATCAACCCACAGGGGGCAGGGGACGAGCAGTACTTC. This chain links TRBV10-3 with TRBJ2-7; 9 bases agree with TRBD1. Per germline, CDR1 ENHRY and CDR2 SYGVKD. The CDR3 runs 14 residues. V gave up 7 bases and J gave up 5 bases; unmatched junction bases: 9.

This chain links TRBV2 with TRBJ2-3; 11 bases match TRBD2. Trimming cost V 4 bases and J 2 bases; bases outside gene matches: 2. The CDR3 covers 15 residues. Germline CDR1 and CDR2: SNHLY and FYNNEI. The CDR3 DNA follows: TGTGCCAGCAGTGGACTAGCGGGGTCCACAGATACGCAGTATTTT. Translation gives CASSGLAGSTDTQYF. The entire variable domain, with the rest obtained from reference TRBV2 and TRBJ2-3, is as follows: EPEVTQTPSHQVTQMGQEVILRCVPISNHLYFYWYRQILGQKVEFLVSFYNNEISEKSEIFDDQFSVERPDGSNFTLKIRSTKLEDSAMYFCASSGLAGSTDTQYFGPGTRLTVL.

The chain links TRBV5-4 to TRBJ2-3; D perhaps matches TRBD2 (6 bases). The V end was cut by 4 bases, the J end by 6 bases, with 15 bases between. CDR3 length equals 14 residues. Germline loops: CDR1 SGHNT, CDR2 YYREEE (reference sequence). CDR3 sequence reads: CASSPRLVADTQYF. The DNA for the CDR3 is TGTGCCAGCAGCCCAAGACTAGTAGCGGATACGCAGTATTTT.

This clone has a single count. V gene TRBV9 combines with J gene TRBJ2-5; D is undetermined. This CDR3 is 15 amino acids long. Germline CDR1 SGDLS, CDR2 YYNGEE. V was cut by 0 bases and J by 0 bases, with 9 bases left in between. This CDR3 is CASSVGVTHQETQYF. The CDR3 DNA is TGTGCCAGCAGCGTAGGAGTGACCCACCAAGAGACCCAGTACTTC.